One sample yielded the 18 T cell receptor beta chains listed below, sequenced in a study of PD-L1 blockade in urothelial cancer. The repertoire was sequenced with immunoSEQ multiplex PCR; TCRdb's copy has only in-frame clones and lacks some. Here the sample spans roughly 32,000 clones, about nine tenths being singletons. Time point described: peripheral blood 6 weeks after treatment start. Material: PBMCs, obtained around atezolizumab (anti-PD-L1) treatment. The source of these receptors is a man older than 75 with urothelial cancer.

The chain employs TRBV19 and TRBJ1-3; 8 bases align to TRBD1. The CDR3 loop spans 19 amino acids. J was trimmed by 4 bases and V by 1 base; bases with no gene match: 15. Germline values: CDR1 LNHDA, CDR2 SQIVND (reference sequence). As DNA, the CDR3 is TGTGCCAGTAGTATAGGGGCGGCCAGGGGGCGAAATTTCGGAAACACCATATATTTT. Residues: CASSIGAARGRNFGNTIYF. The full variable domain, in which reference TRBV19 and TRBJ1-3 provide the parts outside the CDR3, is DGGITQSPKYLFRKEGQNVTLSCEQNLNHDAMYWYRQDPGQGLRLIYYSQIVNDFQKGDIAEGYSVSREKKESFPLTVTSAQKNPTAFYLCASSIGAARGRNFGNTIYFGEGSWLTVV.

This chain uses TRBV2 with TRBJ1-4; TRBD1 might be the D (5 bases). Germline assignment: CDR1 SNHLY and CDR2 FYNNEI. The CDR3 extends over 15 amino acids. V was cut by 6 bases and J by 3 bases, with 14 bases left in between. The CDR3 spells CASREGQSPNEKLFF. CDR3 in DNA: TGTGCCAGCAGGGAGGGGCAGAGCCCTAATGAAAAACTGTTTTTT.

This clone was seen once. The chain recombines TRBV5-1 with TRBJ2-1; 10 positions match TRBD2. V gave up 0 bases and J gave up 8 bases; unmatched junction bases: 2. CDR1 SGHRS and CDR2 YFSETQ come from the germline V gene. CDR3 length: 14 amino acids. CDR3 sequence reads: CASSLELAGHEQFF. In DNA, the CDR3 is TGCGCCAGCAGCTTGGAACTAGCGGGACATGAGCAGTTCTTC.

The CDR3 reads CAWSRGQGASNQPQHF. The CDR3 nucleotides read TGTGCCTGGAGTCGCGGACAGGGGGCAAGCAATCAGCCCCAGCATTTT. The genes are TRBV30 and TRBJ1-5; 11 bases fit TRBD1. Trimming took 2 bases from V and 1 from J; bases not matched to a gene: 4. The CDR3 runs 16 residues. Germline lookup yields CDR1 GTSNPN and CDR2 SVGIG (reference sequence).

This chain connects TRBV10-3 to TRBJ2-5; tentatively, D is TRBD2 (5 bases). From germline, CDR1 is ENHRY and CDR2 SYGVKD. Between the trimmed V and J ends, which lost 2 bases and 1 base, there was a span of 8 bases. This CDR3 comprises 14 residues. The CDR3 loop reads CAISETGFQETQYF. The CDR3 region has the DNA TGTGCCATCAGTGAGACGGGGTTCCAAGAGACCCAGTACTTC.

This chain connects TRBV7-9 to TRBJ2-7; no clear D gene. CDR1 is SEHNR and CDR2 is FQNEAQ in the germline V gene (reference sequence). Trimming cost V 1 base and J 6 bases, with 7 bases left between them. The length of the CDR3 is 12 residues. CDR3 amino acids: CASSLEAREQYF. The CDR3 region has the DNA TGTGCCAGCAGCTTAGAAGCCCGCGAGCAGTACTTC.

In regard to this clone: Other DNA sequences of this sample code for an identical CDR3. The V call is TRBV5-6, the J call TRBJ1-1; no firm D call. CDR3 length: 14 residues. The V and J ends lost 4 bases and 1 base respectively, with 11 bases between them. Germline V gene data show CDR1 as SGHDT and CDR2 as YYEEEE. The DNA for the CDR3 is TGTGCCAGCAGCCTGTCGTCCAGGAACACTGAAGCTTTCTTT. This translates into CASSLSSRNTEAFF.

This clone was seen just once. The junction shows a germline mismatch at one end, possibly a read error. V gene TRBV10-3 combines with J gene TRBJ1-2, with D perhaps TRBD1 (6 bases). Germline V lookup: CDR1 ENHRY, CDR2 SYGVKD. The CDR3 runs to 14 residues. CDR3 coding DNA: TGTGCCATCAGACAGGGTACGGGAAATTATGACTACACCTTC. Translated, it gives CAIRQGTGNYDYTF.

In its sample, this clone was seen once. The rearrangement links TRBV10-3 to TRBJ2-3; 10 nucleotides match TRBD2. Per the germline V gene, CDR1 is ENHRY and CDR2 is SYGVKD. Unmatched junction bases numbered 6, after V lost 8 bases and J lost 4 bases. This CDR3 region has 14 residues. The CDR3: CAIGGTSDSDTQYF. The CDR3 nucleotides read TGTGCCATCGGGGGGACTAGCGATTCAGATACGCAGTATTTT.

V and J are TRBV5-6 and TRBJ2-1, with no clear D. The germline V and J ends were trimmed by 4 bases and 9 bases, with 20 bases remaining between them. The germline CDR1 and CDR2 sequences are SGHDT and YYEEEE. This CDR3 comprises 15 residues. The DNA for the CDR3 is TGTGCCAGCAGCACGACCATAGCCGGGTTAGGTGAGCAGTTCTTC. Translated: CASSTTIAGLGEQFF.

V is TRBV7-2 and J is TRBJ2-1, with D possibly being TRBD2 (6 bases). Germline lookup yields CDR1 SGHTA and CDR2 FQGNSA. The CDR3 runs 16 residues. The V and J ends lost 4 bases and 0 bases respectively, with 13 bases between them. CDR3 protein: CASSWGAGISYNEQFF. The CDR3 coding sequence is TGTGCCAGCAGCTGGGGAGCGGGCATCTCCTACAATGAGCAGTTCTTC.

V and J are TRBV19 and TRBJ2-5; 8 nucleotides align to TRBD2. V shed 5 bases, J shed 7 bases, and the junction held 9 bases outside the gene matches. The CDR3 has 14 amino acids. CDR1 LNHDA and CDR2 SQIVND come from the germline V gene (reference sequence). The CDR3 spells CASSPGGAIGTQYF. CDR3 DNA: TGTGCCAGTAGTCCGGGGGGGGCTATAGGGACCCAGTACTTC. The full variable domain, rest sourced from reference TRBV19 and TRBJ2-5, is DGGITQSPKYLFRKEGQNVTLSCEQNLNHDAMYWYRQDPGQGLRLIYYSQIVNDFQKGDIAEGYSVSREKKESFPLTVTSAQKNPTAFYLCASSPGGAIGTQYFGPGTRLLVL.

This chain links TRBV12-5 with TRBJ2-5, with 12 nucleotides matching TRBD2. The germline gives CDR1 LGHNT, CDR2 FRNRAP. The J segment lost 2 bases and the V segment lost 1 base, leaving 2 bases of the junction unmatched. CDR3 size: 16 residues. The CDR3 reads CASGLGGLAGQETQYF. The CDR3 coding sequence is TGTGCTAGTGGTTTGGGGGGACTAGCGGGTCAAGAGACCCAGTACTTC.

The chain has TRBV18 and TRBJ2-1; 13 bases are a match to TRBD2. CDR1 KGHSH and CDR2 LQKENI come from the germline V gene. The J segment lost 5 bases and the V segment lost 5 bases, leaving 6 bases of the junction unmatched. CDR3 length: 16 residues. CDR3 sequence: CASSATGTSGNNEQFF. In DNA form, the CDR3 reads TGTGCCAGCTCAGCCACCGGGACTAGCGGGAACAATGAGCAGTTCTTC.

This clone occurred a few times. V and J are TRBV19 and TRBJ2-7; TRBD1 matches 8 bases. The CDR3 covers 19 residues. J lost 0 bases, V lost 3 bases, and 16 bases had no gene match. From germline, CDR1 is LNHDA and CDR2 SQIVND (reference sequence). The CDR3 sequence: CASSMFPLRWTGISYEQYF. The CDR3 DNA follows: TGTGCCAGTAGTATGTTTCCTCTTCGTTGGACAGGGATCTCCTACGAGCAGTACTTC.

Only one count was recorded for this clone. This rearrangement joins TRBV11-2 to TRBJ1-3; 8 nucleotides match TRBD1. The CDR3 has 15 amino acids. CDR1 and CDR2 from the germline V gene are SGHAT and FQNNGV. The junction had 12 bases not matched to a gene; V was cut back by 5 bases and J by 9 bases. In DNA form, the CDR3 reads TGTGCCAGCAGCGCCCGGACAGGGAAGACGGGCACCATATATTTT. Amino acids: CASSARTGKTGTIYF.

The chain uses TRBV28 and TRBJ1-2; D remains unclear. The ends were cut back, 8 bases at V and 0 bases at J, with 7 bases in the middle. The CDR3 extends over 12 amino acids. Looked up from germline, CDR1 is MDHEN and CDR2 is SYDVKM. The CDR3 DNA reads TGTGCCAGCCTTACGGCTAACTATGGCTACACCTTC. The encoded protein is CASLTANYGYTF.

As concerns this clone: The same CDR3 also results from other DNA sequences found in this sample. The CDR3, as DNA: TGTGCCAGCAGCTCCCTCAGGGGCGGGAGCGAGACCCAGTACTTC. This sequence encodes CASSSLRGGSETQYF. This chain links TRBV7-9 with TRBJ2-5, with D possibly TRBD2 on 7 matching bases. The V end was cut by 4 bases, the J end by 5 bases, with 17 bases between. Germline V gene lookup returns CDR1 SEHNR and CDR2 FQNEAQ (reference sequence). The CDR3 consists of 15 residues.